This T cell receptor beta chain was sequenced during a study of human T cells and chemical hapten exposure. General study points: PT1 expanded TCR numbers rose with patch test score. Each of the donors had alopecia, so their immune responses may not resemble those of healthy people. Large CDR3 similarity clusters arose significantly more often from expanded TCRs than from controls.

MiXCR, applied by TCRdb to the RACE reads, yields one record per CDR3 protein. The sample has 180,000 or so distinct CDR3 sequences, roughly 14% seen once. The CDR3 runs 13 residues. Germline V gene lookup returns CDR1 MNHEY and CDR2 SVGEGT. The V and J ends lost 5 bases and 8 bases, in that order; junction bases with no gene match: 3. This clonotype has at least ten counts. The antigen is undetermined. Stated time point: patch test 1, 2 weeks after DPC sensitization. Described treatment: therapeutic diphenylcyclopropenone sensitization with weekly scalp DPC. The study drew its donors from alopecia patients who were 18 to 70 years old and suitable for DPC.

The sample consisted of whole blood, taken in connection with sensitization to the hapten diphenylcyclopropenone (DPC). The receptor was derived from a woman younger than 45 with alopecia areata. Some clones in this sample may be carry-over from other donors' samples. The rearrangement uses TRBV6-2 or TRBV6-3 and TRBJ1-6, with TRBD1 matching 7 bases. CDR3 coding DNA: TGTGCCAGCAGTGCAACAGGGGATTCACCCCTCCACTTT. Translation: CASSATGDSPLHF.